Shown below are 2 T cell receptor beta chains from a single sample sequenced in a study of human T cells and chemical hapten exposure. From the RACE reads, TCRdb called clonotypes with MiXCR, one entry per CDR3 protein. The repertoire holds fewer than 500,000 distinct CDR3 sequences, around 5% seen once, with around 2.3% in the top ten. Stated time point: patch test 1, 2 weeks after DPC sensitization. Treatment meaning: therapeutic diphenylcyclopropenone sensitization with weekly scalp DPC. The sequenced sample was whole blood, obtained in connection with sensitization to the hapten diphenylcyclopropenone (DPC). All receptors derive from a woman in her 50s with alopecia areata. Some clones in this sample may be carry-over from other donors' samples.

The chain uses TRBV18 and TRBJ1-4, with D perhaps matching TRBD1 (5 bases). V lost 5 bases to trimming and J lost 8 bases, with 21 bases between them. The CDR3 runs to 16 residues. Germline loops: CDR1 KGHSH, CDR2 LQKENI. The DNA for the CDR3 is TGTGCCAGCTCATCCCGCGCCGCGGGGACGGACGAAAAACTGTTTTTT. Translation gives CASSSRAAGTDEKLFF. Looking up the rest from reference TRBV18 and TRBJ1-4 gives the full variable domain: NAGVMQNPRHLVRRRGQEARLRCSPMKGHSHVYWYRQLPEEGLKFMVYLQKENIIDESGMPKERFSAEFPKEGPSILRIQQVVRGDSAAYFCASSSRAAGTDEKLFFGSGTQLSVL.

The chain employs TRBV4-1 and TRBJ2-3, with TRBD1 matching 7 bases. CDR3 length: 16 residues. The V gene end was trimmed by 3 bases and the J gene end by 0 bases; junction bases not matched to a gene: 6. CDR1 and CDR2 (germline): MGHRA, YSYEKL. CDR3 in DNA: TGCGCCAGCAGCCAGGCCGGGACAGTAAGCACAGATACGCAGTATTTT. Protein sequence: CASSQAGTVSTDTQYF.